This is a list of T cell receptor beta chains from one sample in a study of PD-L1 blockade in urothelial cancer. Clones were read by immunoSEQ multiplex PCR, and TCRdb kept only the in-frame ones, dropping some. The profile shows about 45,000 clones, approximately 89% of them singletons. This material consisted of PBMCs, taken around atezolizumab (anti-PD-L1) treatment. These receptor sequences come from a man older than 75 with urothelial cancer. Each CDR3 is given with its conserved first and last residue. D genes are given only for firm matches. Rows give clone size only sometimes, using once, few, many, or a class for an expanded clone.

clone_size j_call d_call v_call cdr3_aa cdr3_nt
once TRBJ2-5 TRBD2 TRBV7-7 CASSLGSGGETQYF TGTGCCAGCAGCTTAGGGTCGGGGGGGGAGACCCAGTACTTC
NA TRBJ2-2 NA TRBV2 CASSWGGANTGELFF TGTGCCAGCTCGTGGGGCGGCGCGAACACCGGGGAGCTGTTTTTT
NA TRBJ2-4 TRBD2 TRBV30 CAWTGGRLAGGNIQYF TGTGCCTGGACCGGGGGACGCCTAGCGGGAGGAAACATTCAGTACTTC
NA TRBJ2-3 TRBD1 TRBV11-3 CASSPRTGTDTQYF TGTGCCAGCAGCCCCCGGACAGGGACAGATACGCAGTATTTT
NA TRBJ2-3 NA TRBV6-4 CASSADFQGFGSTDTQYF TGTGCCAGCAGTGCCGACTTTCAGGGATTCGGTAGCACAGATACGCAGTATTTT
NA TRBJ2-1 TRBD2 TRBV5-1 CASSLGGGGYNEQFF TGCGCCAGCAGCCTCGGGGGGGGAGGCTACAATGAGCAGTTCTTC
once TRBJ1-1 NA TRBV5-4 CASSRWGGSGREAFF TGTGCCAGCAGCCGGTGGGGGGGCTCGGGTCGGGAAGCTTTCTTT
once TRBJ1-4 TRBD1 TRBV28 CASRWRTGADREKLFF TGTGCCAGCAGATGGAGGACAGGGGCGGACCGTGAAAAACTGTTTTTT
few TRBJ2-7 NA TRBV5-4 CASSFTGSSSYEQYF TGTGCCAGCAGCTTCACAGGGTCAAGCTCCTACGAGCAGTACTTC
NA TRBJ2-3 TRBD1 TRBV7-9 CASSPTDRAMVDTQYF TGTGCCAGCAGCCCTACGGACAGGGCGATGGTAGATACGCAGTATTTT
NA TRBJ2-1 TRBD2 TRBV7-6 CASSTGTSRQFF TGTGCCAGCAGCACCGGGACTAGTAGGCAGTTCTTC
once TRBJ2-3 TRBD2 TRBV2 CASRRTSGSGTDTQYF TGTGCCAGCAGAAGGACTAGCGGGAGTGGCACAGATACGCAGTATTTT
NA TRBJ2-1 NA TRBV5-1 CASSLETGRYNEQFF TGCGCCAGCAGCTTGGAGACAGGTAGATACAATGAGCAGTTCTTC
NA TRBJ2-5 NA TRBV28 CASSPPGQETQYF TGTGCCAGCAGTCCCCCGGGCCAAGAGACCCAGTACTTC
NA TRBJ2-1 TRBD2 TRBV5-1 CASSNRLANEQFF TGCGCCAGCAGCAACAGACTAGCTAATGAGCAGTTCTTC
NA TRBJ1-2 TRBD1 TRBV29-1 CSGTGPGGYTF TGCAGCGGGACAGGTCCGGGAGGCTACACCTTC
NA TRBJ1-2 NA TRBV30 CAWSLHPTGTQNYGYTF TGTGCCTGGAGCCTACATCCAACCGGGACACAGAACTATGGCTACACCTTC
NA TRBJ2-5 TRBD1 TRBV7-2 CASSAGGGGVKTQYF TGTGCCAGCAGCGCAGGGGGTGGGGGCGTGAAGACCCAGTACTTC
NA TRBJ1-5 NA TRBV7-9 CASSLAGPDQPQHF TGTGCCAGCAGCTTAGCGGGGCCCGATCAGCCCCAGCATTTT
NA TRBJ2-5 TRBD1 TRBV2 CASRWDRQETQYF TGTGCCAGCAGGTGGGACAGACAAGAGACCCAGTACTTC